The 10 T cell receptor beta chains below come from one sample, sequenced in a study of blood T cell repertoires in COVID-19. The table came from immunoSEQ multiplex PCR; TCRdb's copy has only in-frame clones and leaves some out. Here the sample spans roughly 300,000 clones, 70% to 90% being singletons. Material for sequencing was peripheral blood. Every receptor here comes from a woman in her 30s with COVID-19, enrolled during active disease.

Only a few counts were recorded for this clone. The V and J genes are TRBV11-2 and TRBJ2-2; maybe TRBD2 (5 bases). The CDR3 is made up of 15 amino acids. The germline gives CDR1 SGHAT, CDR2 FQNNGV. Trimming took off 1 base at V and 4 bases at J, with 10 bases between the two ends. CDR3 nucleotide sequence: TGTGCCAGCAGCTTAGGAGGGTTTGGCACCGGGGAGCTGTTTTTT. Translating gives CASSLGGFGTGELFF.

The chain recombines TRBV2 with TRBJ2-4; 14 nucleotides line up with TRBD2. J was trimmed by 0 bases and V by 6 bases; bases with no gene match: 10. CDR3 length equals 19 residues. The germline CDR1 and CDR2 sequences are SNHLY and FYNNEI. The CDR3 nucleotides are TGTGCCAGCAGCGGGACTAGCGGGGGACGAACCCTAGCCAAAAACATTCAGTACTTC. Translation: CASSGTSGGRTLAKNIQYF.

The chain has TRBV29-1 and TRBJ2-7; 7 bases fit TRBD1. There are 14 residues in the CDR3. Unmatched junction bases numbered 13, after V lost 6 bases and J lost 5 bases. CDR1 SQVTM and CDR2 ANQGSEA come from the germline V gene. The CDR3 DNA reads as TGCAGCGTAGTTCCCTCAGGGGGATCTGACGAGCAGTACTTC. It translates to CSVVPSGGSDEQYF.

The gene calls are TRBV9 and TRBJ2-2, with D possibly TRBD2 on 6 matching bases. The ends were cut back, 4 bases at V and 8 bases at J, with 12 bases in the middle. Per the germline V gene, CDR1 is SGDLS and CDR2 is YYNGEE. The CDR3 totals 13 residues. CDR3 nucleotides: TGTGCCAGCAGCCTAATCAGCGGGGGGGAGCTGTTTTTT. It translates to CASSLISGGELFF.

The rearrangement joins TRBV6-5 to TRBJ1-2; 7 bases match TRBD1. Germline lookup yields CDR1 MNHEY and CDR2 SVGAGI. The J segment lost 7 bases and the V segment lost 6 bases, leaving 8 bases of the junction unmatched. This CDR3 is built from 13 residues. Written as DNA, the CDR3 is TGTGCCAGCAGGAGAGACAGGGTTGGTGGCTACACCTTC. Encoded protein: CASRRDRVGGYTF.

The V call is TRBV18, the J call TRBJ2-7; tentatively, D is TRBD2 (6 bases). This CDR3 is 17 amino acids long. Germline V gene data show CDR1 as KGHSH and CDR2 as LQKENI. Deletions cut 0 bases from V and 4 bases from J, with 19 bases between. CDR3 loop: CASSPPEGQVWGYEQYF. The CDR3 DNA reads TGTGCCAGCTCACCACCGGAGGGGCAGGTATGGGGTTACGAGCAGTACTTC.

This chain uses TRBV14 with TRBJ2-7, with D tentatively TRBD1 (6 bases). The V end lost 5 bases, the J end lost 6 bases, and 14 bases lay between the germline ends. The CDR3 has 13 amino acids. The germline gives CDR1 SGHDN, CDR2 FVKESK. For the CDR3, the DNA is TGTGCCAGCAGCTGGATTAAACAGGGCGAGCAGTACTTC. Translating gives CASSWIKQGEQYF.

This sequence joins TRBV11-2 and TRBJ1-1; the D gene is possibly TRBD1 (5 bases). Germline CDR1 and CDR2: SGHAT and FQNNGV. The CDR3 runs 15 residues. V lost 5 bases, J lost 0 bases, and 13 bases lay in between. CDR3 nucleotide sequence: TGTGCCAGCAGCCCAATTCAGACAGTGAACACTGAAGCTTTCTTT. Translating gives CASSPIQTVNTEAFF.

The chain is built from TRBV5-6 and TRBJ2-2; weak D call: TRBD1 (6 bases). The V gene lost 4 bases and the J gene lost 3 bases, with 16 bases spanning the gap. The CDR3 contains 16 residues. Germline CDR1 reads SGHDT; CDR2 reads YYEEEE. CDR3 sequence reads: CASSKRTDWDTGELFF. Written as DNA, the CDR3 is TGTGCCAGCAGCAAAAGGACAGACTGGGACACCGGGGAGCTGTTTTTT.

The V and J genes are TRBV5-6 and TRBJ1-1; D is unclear. The ends were cut back, 2 bases at V and 4 bases at J, with 21 bases in the middle. Germline loops: CDR1 SGHDT, CDR2 YYEEEE. CDR3 size: 17 residues. The CDR3 DNA reads TGTGCCAGCAGCTTTTGGTGGCGAGAGGGTTTCGGCACTGAAGCTTTCTTT. Its translation is CASSFWWREGFGTEAFF.